These 24 T cell receptor beta chains were sequenced from one sample in a study of T-cell memory formation after mild COVID-19. TCRdb processed the 5' RACE reads anew with MiXCR; each CDR3 protein has one entry. The table includes around 430,000 distinct CDR3 sequences, 15% to 20% detected once. The sample taken for sequencing was PBMCs or a T cell subset sorted from them (not recorded which). The receptors here all came from a man aged 18 to 30 who had mild COVID-19 (a few samples of this study predate the infection). Cell type and time point are not known.

The gene calls are TRBV12-3 or TRBV12-4 and TRBJ2-1; 8 bases are shared with TRBD2. J gave up 6 bases and V 10 bases, and 5 bases lay outside the gene matches. There are 12 residues in the CDR3. CDR3 nucleotides: TGTGCCACCGAACTAGCGGCCAATGAGCAGTTCTTC. Protein product: CATELAANEQFF.

The chain uses TRBV20-1 and TRBJ1-2; 7 bases fit TRBD1. CDR3 length: 12 amino acids. Germline assignment: CDR1 DFQATT and CDR2 SNEGSKA (reference sequence). Trimming took 7 bases from V and 2 from J; bases not matched to a gene: 4. CDR3 residues: CSGKGQNYGYTF. In nucleotides, the CDR3 is TGCAGTGGGAAGGGACAGAACTATGGCTACACCTTC.

The rearrangement uses TRBV7-6 and TRBJ2-7; tentatively, D is TRBD2 (6 bases). CDR1 is SGHVS, CDR2 FNYEAQ, per germline. The CDR3 loop spans 14 amino acids. Between the trimmed V and J ends, which lost 1 base and 3 bases, there was a span of 10 bases. CDR3 coding DNA: TGTGCCAGCAGCTTAGATTCGGGAGACTACGAGCAGTACTTC. Encoded protein: CASSLDSGDYEQYF.

The gene calls are TRBV12-3 or TRBV12-4 and TRBJ2-2; no clear D. V shed 7 bases and J shed 7 bases, with 16 bases lying between them. CDR3 length: 14 amino acids. CDR3 in DNA: TGTGCCAGCACCCCGGTCCCAGGAGACGGGGAGCTGTTTTTT. The encoded protein is CASTPVPGDGELFF.

This clonotype came up a few times. This chain connects TRBV7-9 to TRBJ2-7, with D perhaps matching TRBD1 (7 bases). The CDR3 runs 16 residues. CDR1 and CDR2 from the germline V gene are SEHNR and FQNEAQ (reference sequence). The V gene lost 0 bases and the J gene lost 6 bases, with 18 bases spanning the gap. This chain's CDR3 is CASSLAPGLPGGEQYF. In DNA form, the CDR3 reads TGTGCCAGCAGCTTAGCCCCGGGACTCCCAGGGGGCGAGCAGTACTTC.

This clonotype was observed a few times. The V call is TRBV6-5, the J call TRBJ1-5; maybe TRBD1 (6 bases). The CDR3 loop spans 15 amino acids. The germline V gene has CDR1 MNHEY and CDR2 SVGAGI. V dropped 5 bases and J dropped 3 bases, with 14 bases sitting between them. The CDR3 region has the DNA TGTGCCAGCAGTCCCCGGGCAGGGGTCAATCAGCCCCAGCATTTT. Residues: CASSPRAGVNQPQHF.

This clonotype was seen a few times. The gene calls are TRBV7-9 and TRBJ2-3, with D hard to call. The CDR3 length is 14 residues. Deletions cut 4 bases from V and 4 bases from J, with 12 bases between. The germline gives CDR1 SEHNR, CDR2 FQNEAQ (reference sequence). CDR3: CASSSNSRPDTQYF. The CDR3 DNA reads TGTGCCAGCAGCTCCAACTCACGGCCAGATACGCAGTATTTT. The variable domain in full, with the rest retrieved from reference TRBV7-9 and TRBJ2-3, is DTGVSQNPRHKITKRGQNVTFRCDPISEHNRLYWYRQTLGQGPEFLTYFQNEAQLEKSRLLSDRFSAERPKGSFSTLEIQRTEQGDSAMYLCASSSNSRPDTQYFGPGTRLTVL.

This clonotype was seen more than once but under ten times. CDR3 residues: CSVRDVGYEQYF. CDR3 DNA: TGCAGCGTCAGGGACGTGGGCTACGAGCAGTACTTC. The chain recombines TRBV29-1 with TRBJ2-7, with D possibly being TRBD1 or TRBD2 (5 bases each). Looked up from germline, CDR1 is SQVTM and CDR2 is ANQGSEA. The V gene lost 6 bases and the J gene lost 3 bases, with 12 bases spanning the gap. This CDR3 region has 12 residues.

This clonotype came up a few times. The gene calls are TRBV7-2 and TRBJ2-5; possible D gene TRBD2, 5 bases. The V gene lost 5 bases and the J gene lost 4 bases, with 20 bases spanning the gap. The germline V gene encodes CDR1 SGHTA and CDR2 FQGNSA. This CDR3 has 16 residues. The CDR3 bases are TGTGCCAGCAGCCCGGACTTGCTAAGCCGGACAGAGACCCAGTACTTC. Protein: CASSPDLLSRTETQYF.

The V and J genes are TRBV2 and TRBJ1-5, with a weak D call TRBD1 (6 bases). Trimming took 8 bases from V and 6 from J, leaving 11 bases between them. Germline V CDR1 and CDR2: SNHLY, FYNNEI. There are 12 residues in the CDR3. The DNA for the CDR3 is TGTGCCAGCGGGGGAGGGGGTCAGCCCCAGCATTTT. Translating it yields CASGGGGQPQHF.

The chain employs TRBV7-3 and TRBJ2-3; D is possibly TRBD1 (5 bases). This CDR3 has 14 amino acids. CDR1 and CDR2 (germline): SGHTA, FQGTGA. Trimming stripped 3 bases from V and 2 bases from J, with 9 bases between. This CDR3 is CASSFTGHTDTQYF. DNA for the CDR3: TGTGCCAGCAGCTTCACAGGACACACAGATACGCAGTATTTT.

This clonotype was observed a few times. The V and J genes are TRBV5-6 and TRBJ2-5; D gene uncertain. The CDR3 spans 14 residues. V was shortened by 4 bases and J by 0 bases, with 10 bases between the two germline ends. Per germline, CDR1 SGHDT and CDR2 YYEEEE. For the CDR3, the DNA is TGTGCCAGCAGCCGGCGCCAGTACCAAGAGACCCAGTACTTC. Amino acid sequence: CASSRRQYQETQYF. Looking up the rest from reference TRBV5-6 and TRBJ2-5 gives the full variable domain: DAGVTQSPTHLIKTRGQQVTLRCSPKSGHDTVSWYQQALGQGPQFIFQYYEEEERQRGNFPDRFSGHQFPNYSSELNVNALLLGDSALYLCASSRRQYQETQYFGPGTRLLVL.

This chain joins TRBV20-1 and TRBJ2-7; the D gene is possibly TRBD1 (5 bases). Germline CDR1 DFQATT, CDR2 SNEGSKA (reference sequence). V was clipped by 1 base and J by 6 bases, with 7 bases between them. The length of the CDR3 is 11 residues. The CDR3 coding sequence is TGCAGTGCTAGAGGGACAATCGAGCAGTACTTC. Translation: CSARGTIEQYF.

This clonotype was observed a handful of times. The V and J genes are TRBV12-3 or TRBV12-4 and TRBJ1-4; D not resolved. The CDR3 has 14 amino acids. The V gene lost 5 bases and the J gene lost 6 bases, with 13 bases spanning the gap. The CDR3 is CASSQQSGDEKLFF. As DNA, the CDR3 is TGTGCCAGCAGTCAACAGTCTGGTGATGAAAAACTGTTTTTT.

The gene calls are TRBV7-6 and TRBJ2-7; unclear D gene. Germline CDR1 is SGHVS and CDR2 is FNYEAQ. There are 16 residues in the CDR3. Trimming left V 1 base short and J 2 bases short, with 15 bases between. CDR3 bases: TGTGCCAGCAGCTTAGGGGGAAATAGGATGACCTACGAGCAGTACTTC. Its protein is CASSLGGNRMTYEQYF.

This clonotype was recorded a few times. V gene TRBV4-1 combines with J gene TRBJ2-2; D is uncertain. Trimming removed 4 bases at V and 7 bases at J, with 10 bases between. CDR3 length: 13 residues. Per the germline V gene, CDR1 is MGHRA and CDR2 is YSYEKL. DNA for the CDR3: TGCGCCAGCAGCCCTAGGACGAGCGGGGAGCTGTTTTTT. This gives the protein CASSPRTSGELFF.

This clonotype showed up many times. The chain has TRBV4-1 and TRBJ2-3, with D possibly TRBD1 on 6 matching bases. CDR3 length equals 14 residues. Trimming took 4 bases from V and 8 from J, leaving 16 bases between them. Germline-derived CDR1 and CDR2 are MGHRA and YSYEKL. The DNA of the CDR3 is TGCGCCAGCAGCCCTTGGACAGTGGGGGCTACGCAGTATTTT. This sequence encodes CASSPWTVGATQYF.

The chain couples TRBV30 to TRBJ2-7; D might be TRBD1 or TRBD2, each matching 6 bases. The CDR3 has 15 residues. The germline V and J ends were trimmed by 0 bases and 4 bases, with 16 bases remaining between them. Germline V gene lookup returns CDR1 GTSNPN and CDR2 SVGIG (reference sequence). CDR3 protein: CAWSVPRGVVYEQYF. The CDR3 coding sequence is TGTGCCTGGAGTGTACCGAGGGGGGTGGTATACGAGCAGTACTTC.

The chain joins TRBV20-1 to TRBJ2-3, with no clear D. The V end lost 5 bases, the J end lost 4 bases, and 13 bases lay between the germline ends. The CDR3 has 13 amino acids. In germline, CDR1 is DFQATT, CDR2 SNEGSKA (reference sequence). Written as DNA, the CDR3 is TGCAGTGCTCCACGATCGTTTGCAGATACGCAGTATTTT. The encoded protein is CSAPRSFADTQYF.

V usage is TRBV5-1 and J usage is TRBJ2-3, with 11 positions matching TRBD2. The CDR3 totals 16 residues. Germline lookup yields CDR1 SGHRS and CDR2 YFSETQ. V shed 4 bases, J shed 2 bases, and the junction held 6 bases outside the gene matches. CDR3 region: CASSGGTSGFTDTQYF. The DNA of the CDR3 is TGCGCCAGCAGCGGAGGGACTAGCGGATTCACAGATACGCAGTATTTT. The variable domain in full, completed from reference TRBV5-1 and TRBJ2-3, reads KAGVTQTPRYLIKTRGQQVTLSCSPISGHRSVSWYQQTPGQGLQFLFEYFSETQRNKGNFPGRFSGRQFSNSRSEMNVSTLELGDSALYLCASSGGTSGFTDTQYFGPGTRLTVL.

This chain links TRBV15 with TRBJ1-2; D is uncertain. The CDR3 covers 14 residues. Trimming shortened V by 0 bases and J by 7 bases, and 12 bases separated the two germline ends. CDR1 is LNHNV, CDR2 YYDKDF, per germline (reference sequence). The chain's CDR3 is CATSRDRSVFGYTF. The CDR3 bases are TGTGCCACCAGCAGAGATCGGTCGGTATTTGGCTACACCTTC. Combining the CDR3 with reference TRBV15 and TRBJ1-2 gives the whole variable domain DAMVIQNPRYQVTQFGKPVTLSCSQTLNHNVMYWYQQKSSQAPKLLFHYYDKDFNNEADTPDNFQSRRPNTSFCFLDIRSPGLGDTAMYLCATSRDRSVFGYTFGSGTRLTVV.

This clonotype came up once. One end of the junction fails to match germline, which may point to a read error. The rearrangement joins TRBV24-1 to TRBJ2-3, with D maybe TRBD1 (5 bases). The CDR3 is 16 amino acids. Per the germline V gene, CDR1 is KGHDR and CDR2 is SFDVKD. CDR3 coding DNA: TGTGCCACCAGTGATGGGGCAAGAGGCGGCGGAGATACGCGGTATTTT. Protein: CATSDGARGGGDTRYF.

The rearrangement joins TRBV18 to TRBJ1-6; 7 bases agree with TRBD1. Trimming took 2 bases from V and 6 from J; bases not matched to a gene: 7. Germline CDR1 reads KGHSH; CDR2 reads LQKENI. The CDR3 sequence is 16 residues long. The CDR3 is CASSPFYGQVNSPLHF. CDR3 nucleotides: TGTGCCAGCTCACCATTCTACGGACAGGTTAATTCACCCCTCCACTTT.

The rearrangement links TRBV6-2 or TRBV6-3 to TRBJ2-3, with 11 bases lining up with TRBD2. Trimming removed 10 bases from V and 2 bases from J; junction bases left unmatched: 8. The CDR3 totals 15 residues. CDR1 and CDR2 (germline): MNHEY, SVGEGT. CDR3 nucleotides: TGTGCCACCGGACTAGCGGGCAATCCCACAGATACGCAGTATTTT. Protein sequence: CATGLAGNPTDTQYF.